These 25 T cell receptor beta chains originate from one sample sequenced in a study of T and B cells in COVID-19 patients. BIOMED2 TRB-A/B primer pools were used in multiplex TRB PCR. TCRdb itself ran the multiplex PCR reads through MiXCR, one entry per CDR3 protein. The profile shows about 11,000 distinct CDR3 sequences, 33% of them singletons. From blood, roughly 220-550 ng of genomic DNA served as TRB template. The sample taken for sequencing was blood. The origin of the receptors is a human donor with active COVID-19.

CDR3 region: CSANGAGGPRETQYF. As DNA, the CDR3 is TGCAGTGCTAATGGGGCGGGGGGGCCAAGGGAGACCCAGTACTTC. The chain recombines TRBV20-1 with TRBJ2-5, with 9 nucleotides matching TRBD2. Germline-derived CDR1 and CDR2 are DFQATT and SNEGSKA (reference sequence). This CDR3 region has 15 residues. V dropped 4 bases and J dropped 5; count of bases not matched to a gene: 11.

In this sample, this clonotype turned up a few times. The J gene is TRBJ1-1, the V gene TRBV27; a weak D match, TRBD1 (6 bases). V lost 6 bases, J lost 6 bases, and 11 bases lay in between. CDR3 length: 12 residues. In germline, CDR1 is MNHEY, CDR2 SMNVEV (reference sequence). CDR3 sequence: CASRRTASEAFF. DNA for the CDR3: TGTGCCAGCAGAAGGACAGCTTCTGAAGCTTTCTTT.

This chain connects TRBV5-1 to TRBJ1-1; D possibly corresponds to TRBD1 (6 bases). CDR3 length: 13 residues. Germline CDR1 is SGHRS and CDR2 is YFSETQ. V dropped 2 bases and J dropped 7 bases, with 12 bases sitting between them. The chain's CDR3 is CASSFGTPDEAFF. The CDR3 nucleotides are TGCGCCAGCAGCTTCGGGACACCTGATGAAGCTTTCTTT.

This clonotype ranks as medium-sized. The chain links TRBV27 to TRBJ2-6; perhaps TRBD2 as D (6 bases). Looked up from germline, CDR1 is MNHEY and CDR2 is SMNVEV (reference sequence). The V end lost 8 bases, the J end lost 2 bases, and 10 bases lay between the germline ends. CDR3 length: 14 amino acids. The CDR3 here is CASQGGPGANVLTF. DNA of the CDR3: TGTGCCAGCCAGGGAGGTCCTGGGGCCAACGTCCTGACTTTC.

In this sample, this clonotype turned up once. V is TRBV13 and J is TRBJ2-7; D remains unclear. Trimming cost V 3 bases and J 5 bases, with 11 bases left between them. The CDR3 has 13 amino acids. Germline V gene data show CDR1 as PRHDT and CDR2 as FYEKMQ (reference sequence). In DNA form, the CDR3 reads TGTGCCAGCAGCTTGGGTAAGGATAACGAGCAGTACTTC. It codes for CASSLGKDNEQYF.

This clonotype has more than one count but fewer than ten. V and J are TRBV5-6 and TRBJ2-7, with TRBD2 identical over 7 bases. The length of the CDR3 is 15 residues. Trimming cost V 4 bases and J 0 bases; bases outside gene matches: 7. Germline V gives CDR1 SGHDT, CDR2 YYEEEE. Written as DNA, the CDR3 is TGTGCCAGCAGCCCACAACGGGACTACTCCTACGAGCAGTACTTC. Protein product: CASSPQRDYSYEQYF. Complete variable domain (other parts from reference TRBV5-6 and TRBJ2-7): DAGVTQSPTHLIKTRGQQVTLRCSPKSGHDTVSWYQQALGQGPQFIFQYYEEEERQRGNFPDRFSGHQFPNYSSELNVNALLLGDSALYLCASSPQRDYSYEQYFGPGTRLTVT.

This clonotype rates as medium-sized. The chain uses TRBV5-5 and TRBJ2-1; D gene uncertain. This CDR3 contains 14 residues. Trimming left V 3 bases short and J 0 bases short, with 7 bases between. The V gene's germline CDR1 is SGHKS and CDR2 YYEKEE (reference sequence). CDR3 nucleotide sequence: TGTGCCAGCAGCTCTTCGAGCTCCTACAATGAGCAGTTCTTC. This codes for CASSSSSSYNEQFF.

The V call is TRBV6-2 or TRBV6-3, the J call TRBJ1-1, with 9 nucleotides matching TRBD1. Germline loops: CDR1 MNHEY, CDR2 SVGEGT. CDR3 length: 14 amino acids. V was clipped by 6 bases and J by 1 base; unmatched bases: 3. CDR3 nucleotide sequence: TGTGCCAGCAGAGAGGACAGGGGGAACACTGAAGCTTTCTTT. Translation: CASREDRGNTEAFF.

The sample holds one count of this clonotype. This could be a read error, since a much larger clone is one nucleotide away. Because the CDR3 is missing its conserved closing phenylalanine or tryptophan, this is likely a read error. The V call is TRBV6-1, the J call TRBJ2-7; D gene unclear. Germline V CDR1 and CDR2: MNHNS, SASEGT. The CDR3 sequence is 14 residues long. The chain's CDR3 is CAISAVYSGSEQYY. CDR3 bases: TGTGCCATCAGTGCTGTATATAGTGGCAGCGAGCAGTACTAC.

The chain employs TRBV6-2 or TRBV6-3 and TRBJ2-1, with 9 nucleotides matching TRBD2. Germline V lookup: CDR1 MNHEY, CDR2 SVGEGT. There are 15 residues in the CDR3. V shed 8 bases, J shed 8 bases, and the junction held 13 bases outside the gene matches. CDR3 in DNA: TGTGCCAGCGGTCTGGCGGGGGGGCCTTGGCATGAGCAGTTCTTC. As protein: CASGLAGGPWHEQFF.

The chain is built from TRBV5-6 and TRBJ1-2, with D possibly TRBD1 on 6 matching bases. V was shortened by 1 base and J by 6 bases, with 7 bases between the two germline ends. The CDR3 contains 12 residues. Per the germline V gene, CDR1 is SGHDT and CDR2 is YYEEEE. CDR3 amino acids: CASSLRQDGYTF. The CDR3 nucleotides are TGTGCCAGCAGCTTGCGACAGGATGGCTACACCTTC.

This chain connects TRBV12-3 or TRBV12-4 to TRBJ2-2, with D possibly being TRBD1 (5 bases). The CDR3 extends over 16 amino acids. Trimming cost V 3 bases and J 2 bases, with 13 bases left between them. Written as DNA, the CDR3 is TGTGCCAGCAGTTTTAAGACAGCTTCTAACACCGGGGAGCTGTTTTTT. This translates into CASSFKTASNTGELFF.

Judged by abundance, this clonotype is medium-sized (0.01 to 0.1%). The chain combines TRBV29-1 with TRBJ1-1, with a weak D call TRBD1 (6 bases). Trimming stripped 1 base from V and 2 bases from J, with 14 bases between. The CDR3 is 15 amino acids. CDR1 and CDR2 from the germline V gene are SQVTM and ANQGSEA. The CDR3 sequence is CSVEGFTGINTEAFF. The CDR3 bases are TGCAGCGTTGAAGGGTTCACAGGGATTAACACTGAAGCTTTCTTT. The full variable domain, rest sourced from reference TRBV29-1 and TRBJ1-1, is SAVISQKPSRDICQRGTSLTIQCQVDSQVTMMFWYRQQPGQSLTLIATANQGSEATYESGFVIDKFPISRPNLTFSTLTVSNMSPEDSSIYLCSVEGFTGINTEAFFGQGTRLTVV.

This clonotype was seen only a few times. J is TRBJ1-4 and V is TRBV27, with 8 bases that match TRBD1. The length of the CDR3 is 14 residues. V lost 2 bases, J lost 7 bases, and 3 bases stayed unmatched. Germline CDR1 and CDR2: MNHEY and SMNVEV (reference sequence). Written as DNA, the CDR3 is TGTGCCAGCAGTTTACAGGGGGCGGGTGAAAAACTGTTTTTT. It encodes CASSLQGAGEKLFF.

This clonotype is categorized as medium-sized (0.01 to 0.1%). The CDR3 protein is CASSTTGGNQPQHF. The CDR3 DNA sequence: TGTGCCAGTAGCACGACGGGGGGCAATCAGCCCCAGCATTTT. The V call is TRBV19, the J call TRBJ1-5; tentatively, D is TRBD1 (5 bases). The germline V gene has CDR1 LNHDA and CDR2 SQIVND (reference sequence). CDR3 length: 14 residues. Between the trimmed V and J ends, which lost 6 bases and 2 bases, there was a span of 11 bases.

This clonotype has a handful of counts. The chain carries TRBV6-6 and TRBJ1-5, with D perhaps matching TRBD1 (5 bases). The CDR3 is 16 amino acids. Trimming stripped 2 bases from V and 7 bases from J, with 18 bases between. Germline lookup yields CDR1 MNHNY and CDR2 SVGAGI (reference sequence). The CDR3 loop reads CASSYPSQGGGQPQHF. The CDR3 DNA follows: TGTGCCAGCAGTTACCCCTCCCAGGGTGGCGGACAGCCCCAGCATTTT.

The chain links TRBV6-5 to TRBJ1-1; 8 bases agree with TRBD1. Germline trimming cut 5 bases from V and 1 base from J; bases unmatched to any gene: 0. Germline-derived CDR1 and CDR2 are MNHEY and SVGAGI. CDR3 length: 13 residues. CDR3 residues: CASSTGGNTEAFF. The CDR3 DNA sequence: TGTGCCAGCAGTACAGGGGGGAACACTGAAGCTTTCTTT.

The rearrangement joins TRBV5-1 to TRBJ2-3, with 13 positions matching TRBD2. Per germline, CDR1 SGHRS and CDR2 YFSETQ. The CDR3 runs 16 residues. J was trimmed by 5 bases and V by 3 bases; bases with no gene match: 6. The CDR3 reads CASSWGLAGRRDTQYF. The CDR3 DNA follows: TGCGCCAGCAGCTGGGGACTAGCGGGGCGGCGAGATACGCAGTATTTT.

CDR3 DNA: TGCAGTGTAGGCCACAAGCAGTACTTC. Protein sequence: CSVGHKQYF. This chain uses TRBV20-1 with TRBJ2-7, with D unclear. Germline loops: CDR1 DFQATT, CDR2 SNEGSKA (reference sequence). CDR3 length: 9 amino acids. Trimming cost V 7 bases and J 8 bases, with 9 bases left between them.

By its share, this clonotype is medium-sized. The chain joins TRBV6-6 to TRBJ2-6; D is ambiguous. V lost 7 bases to trimming and J lost 0 bases, with 7 bases between them. Germline CDR1 and CDR2: MNHNY and SVGAGI (reference sequence). The CDR3 runs 14 residues. The CDR3: CASTLVSGANVLTF. CDR3 DNA sequence: TGTGCCAGCACCCTTGTCTCTGGGGCCAACGTCCTGACTTTC.

This clonotype rates as medium-sized. This sequence joins TRBV27 and TRBJ2-7; the D is unclear. Trimming left V 2 bases short and J 0 bases short, with 11 bases between. Germline V gene data show CDR1 as MNHEY and CDR2 as SMNVEV (reference sequence). The CDR3 spans 15 residues. The CDR3 loop is CASSLRFGNSYEQYF. In DNA form, the CDR3 reads TGTGCCAGCAGTTTAAGATTCGGCAACTCCTACGAGCAGTACTTC.

The V and J genes are TRBV28 and TRBJ2-6; D is possibly TRBD1 or TRBD2 (6 bases each). V shed 7 bases and J shed 4 bases, with 14 bases lying between them. CDR1 and CDR2 (germline): MDHEN, SYDVKM. The CDR3 has 15 amino acids. The DNA for the CDR3 is TGTGCCAGCACCCCGGGGGCGCAAGGGGCCAACGTCCTGACTTTC. Translation gives CASTPGAQGANVLTF. Drawing the rest from reference TRBV28 and TRBJ2-6, the complete variable domain is DVKVTQSSRYLVKRTGEKVFLECVQDMDHENMFWYRQDPGLGLRLIYFSYDVKMKEKGDIPEGYSVSREKKERFSLILESASTNQTSMYLCASTPGAQGANVLTFGAGSRLTVL.

This chain uses TRBV5-6 with TRBJ2-2; 7 bases map to TRBD2. There are 15 residues in the CDR3. Germline V gene sequence: CDR1 SGHDT, CDR2 YYEEEE. Trimming cost V 4 bases and J 1 base; bases outside gene matches: 4. The CDR3 reads CASSRTRGNTGELFF. The CDR3 nucleotides are TGTGCCAGCAGCCGGACTAGGGGGAACACCGGGGAGCTGTTTTTT.

The V and J genes are TRBV20-1 and TRBJ2-3, with unresolved D. The V end lost 2 bases, the J end lost 2 bases, and 8 bases lay between the germline ends. The CDR3 is 13 residues long. Germline CDR1 and CDR2: DFQATT and SNEGSKA (reference sequence). This CDR3 reads CSARHPITDTQYF. Written as DNA, the CDR3 is TGCAGTGCTAGACACCCCATCACAGATACGCAGTATTTT.

This chain links TRBV18 with TRBJ1-5; 10 bases match TRBD1. Looked up from germline, CDR1 is KGHSH and CDR2 is LQKENI. Trimming at V came to 6 bases and at J to 6 bases, leaving 2 bases not matched to a gene. The CDR3 sequence is 13 residues long. CDR3 bases: TGTGCCAGCTCCCGGGACAGGGGTCAGCCCCAGCATTTT. This gives the protein CASSRDRGQPQHF. The whole variable domain, filled in from reference TRBV18 and TRBJ1-5, reads NAGVMQNPRHLVRRRGQEARLRCSPMKGHSHVYWYRQLPEEGLKFMVYLQKENIIDESGMPKERFSAEFPKEGPSILRIQQVVRGDSAAYFCASSRDRGQPQHFGDGTRLSIL.